This paragraph reports one T cell receptor beta chain. Its antigen is undetermined. In the same sample, other DNA sequences code for this CDR3. This entry is derived from a study of beta chain features in type 1 diabetes. Study results and limitations: For type 1 diabetes patients, VDJ junctions showed fewer insertions and more deletions. cDNA sequencing could over-represent cells with high TCR expression. A potential PCR bias toward shorter templates would be equal in patient and control samples. Within each of all four CD4+ subsets, Type 1 diabetes patients had TCRB CDR3s that were moderately but significantly shorter.

Germline CDR1 and CDR2: SGDLS and YYNGEE. The CDR3 has 16 residues. Trimming took 0 bases from V and 1 from J; bases not matched to a gene: 5. Cells sorted by CD45RO/CCR7/CD25/CD127/CD95/CD27 comprised CD4+ naive, central memory, regulatory and stem cell-like memory cells. The whole isolated RNA underwent reverse transcription, so sequencing captured expressed TCRB transcripts. TCRdb's table, derived via immunoSEQ multiplex PCR, lists solely in-frame clones and lacks some. The sample yields approximately 600,000 clones, 9.5% to 15% seen once. The receptor was derived from a man aged 25 to 40 with type 1 diabetes. The chain has TRBV9 and TRBJ2-3; TRBD2 agrees at 7 bases. The sample taken for sequencing was naive CD4+ T cells from blood. The CDR3 loop is CASSVGSGARTDTQYF. Written as DNA, the CDR3 is TGTGCCAGCAGCGTAGGAAGCGGGGCCCGCACAGATACGCAGTATTTT.